One sample yielded the 30 T cell receptor beta chains listed below, sequenced in a study of cytomegalovirus exposure and HLA in healthy donors. This PCR relied on a set of 60 Vbeta primers and 13 Jbeta primers. The method was immunoSEQ multiplex PCR; TCRdb's version includes in-frame clones alone and lacks a portion of them. The sample table sets out roughly 110,000 clones. The sample taken for sequencing was PBMCs. Receptors were obtained from a man aged 35 to 55 in good health and CMV-seropositive.

This sequence joins TRBV27 and TRBJ2-3, with TRBD1 matching over 8 bases. This CDR3 has 16 residues. CDR1 is MNHEY, CDR2 SMNVEV, per germline (reference sequence). Trimming at V came to 1 base and at J to 10 bases, leaving 13 bases not matched to a gene. CDR3 sequence (DNA): TGTGCCAGCAGTTTATACCTCAGGGGGCGTGCGACGGCGCAGTATTTT. It translates to CASSLYLRGRATAQYF.

This rearrangement joins TRBV11-2 to TRBJ1-1; D not certain. This CDR3 has 14 amino acids. The ends were cut back, 0 bases at V and 4 bases at J, with 9 bases in the middle. Germline V lookup: CDR1 SGHAT, CDR2 FQNNGV. The CDR3: CASSLDKGGTEAFF. CDR3 sequence (DNA): TGTGCCAGCAGCTTAGATAAGGGAGGCACTGAAGCTTTCTTT.

V is TRBV11-2 and J is TRBJ2-3; 10 positions match TRBD2. This CDR3 spans 19 amino acids. J was trimmed by 5 bases and V by 6 bases; bases with no gene match: 20. Germline CDR1 reads SGHAT; CDR2 reads FQNNGV. CDR3 sequence (DNA): TGTGCCAGCAGGTCTTGGCTAGCGGGGGAATTTGCAAGGGGAGATACGCAGTATTTT. Translating gives CASRSWLAGEFARGDTQYF.

J is TRBJ2-5 and V is TRBV5-6; 8 positions agree with TRBD2. Per germline, CDR1 SGHDT and CDR2 YYEEEE. The CDR3 runs to 13 residues. Unmatched junction bases numbered 5, after V lost 6 bases and J lost 4 bases. This chain's CDR3 is CASNRGGPETQYF. The CDR3 nucleotides are TGTGCCAGCAACCGGGGGGGGCCAGAGACCCAGTACTTC.

The chain links TRBV27 to TRBJ1-2; 7 nucleotides align to TRBD1. The CDR3 totals 18 residues. The trim removed 7 bases at V and 1 base at J, leaving 18 bases unmatched. Germline CDR1 reads MNHEY; CDR2 reads SMNVEV (reference sequence). DNA of the CDR3: TGTGCCAGCATGAGTTGGAAGAGCCAGGGGGGAATTAACTATGGCTACACCTTC. This encodes CASMSWKSQGGINYGYTF.

The chain combines TRBV15 with TRBJ2-3, with TRBD1 matching 8 bases. The CDR3 has 16 residues. The germline V gene encodes CDR1 LNHNV and CDR2 YYDKDF (reference sequence). The trim removed 3 bases at V and 5 bases at J, leaving 10 bases unmatched. The CDR3 DNA is TGTGCCACCAGCAGGTTGGACAGGGAAAGAAAAGATACGCAGTATTTT. Its protein product is CATSRLDRERKDTQYF.

The V call is TRBV7-3, the J call TRBJ2-1, with D possibly matching TRBD2 (5 bases). CDR1 SGHTA and CDR2 FQGTGA come from the germline V gene. V lost 1 base and J lost 0, with 13 bases in between. The CDR3 is 17 residues long. Here the CDR3 reads CASSLKLGTSSYNEQFF. Here the CDR3 DNA reads TGTGCCAGCAGCTTAAAATTGGGCACTAGCTCCTACAATGAGCAGTTCTTC. Complete variable domain (other parts from reference TRBV7-3 and TRBJ2-1): GAGVSQTPSNKVTEKGKYVELRCDPISGHTALYWYRQSLGQGPEFLIYFQGTGAADDSGLPNDRFFAVRPEGSVSTLKIQRTERGDSAVYLCASSLKLGTSSYNEQFFGPGTRLTVL.

A remark on this clone: Mismatch with germline at one junction end may stem from a read error. The chain uses TRBV10-2 and TRBJ2-7; TRBD2 agrees at 7 bases. The CDR3 consists of 17 residues. Germline CDR1 WSHSY, CDR2 SAAADI. The CDR3 DNA reads TGCGCCAGCAGTATCACAAATTCCGTGACTAGCTCCTACGAGCAGTATTTC. Protein sequence: CASSITNSVTSSYEQYF.

The rearrangement uses TRBV18 and TRBJ2-1; TRBD2 is a possible D gene (5 bases). V lost 4 bases and J 4 bases, leaving 14 bases between the germline ends. Germline-derived CDR1 and CDR2 are KGHSH and LQKENI. CDR3 length: 15 amino acids. The CDR3 coding sequence is TGTGCCAGCTCACGGAGCGGAGACCTTTACAATGAGCAGTTCTTC. This translates into CASSRSGDLYNEQFF.

This rearrangement joins TRBV4-3 to TRBJ2-1; TRBD2 might be the D (5 bases). The CDR3 spans 15 residues. Between the trimmed V and J ends, which lost 4 bases and 7 bases, there was a span of 17 bases. Germline CDR1 is LGHNA and CDR2 is YSLEER. The CDR3, as DNA: TGCGCCAGCAGCCCGTCGCGAGGGAGTATTAATGAGCAGTTCTTC. It codes for CASSPSRGSINEQFF.

The chain joins TRBV7-9 to TRBJ2-1; maybe TRBD2 (7 bases). In germline, CDR1 is SEHNR, CDR2 FQNEAQ (reference sequence). This CDR3 has 14 amino acids. The ends were cut back, 2 bases at V and 10 bases at J, with 15 bases in the middle. DNA for the CDR3: TGTGCCAGCAGCTTAATGGTCGGGGGGCAAGAGCAGTTCTTC. Its protein is CASSLMVGGQEQFF.

This chain joins TRBV2 and TRBJ2-5; D may be TRBD2 (6 bases). The V end was cut by 5 bases, the J end by 5 bases, with 18 bases between. Germline V gives CDR1 SNHLY, CDR2 FYNNEI. The CDR3 totals 15 residues. CDR3 sequence reads: CASSTGTGQAETQYF. CDR3 sequence (DNA): TGTGCCAGCAGTACCGGGACTGGTCAGGCGGAGACCCAGTACTTC.

The V call is TRBV27, the J call TRBJ2-1, with D maybe TRBD2 (6 bases). Germline lookup yields CDR1 MNHEY and CDR2 SMNVEV (reference sequence). The CDR3 is 16 amino acids. V lost 5 bases and J 5 bases, leaving 19 bases between the germline ends. The CDR3 is CASSPQAGLRNNEQFF. In DNA, the CDR3 is TGTGCCAGCAGTCCTCAAGCGGGCCTAAGAAACAATGAGCAGTTCTTC.

The V gene is TRBV9, the J gene TRBJ2-7; 7 bases line up with TRBD1. The trim removed 4 bases at V and 3 bases at J, leaving 7 bases unmatched. Germline V lookup: CDR1 SGDLS, CDR2 YYNGEE. This CDR3 has 14 amino acids. The CDR3 DNA is TGTGCCAGCAGCCCGCAGGGGGTGGGCTACGAGCAGTACTTC. Amino acids: CASSPQGVGYEQYF.

J is TRBJ2-7 and V is TRBV2; 11 bases line up with TRBD2. J gave up 0 bases and V 2 bases, and 9 bases lay outside the gene matches. The CDR3 is made up of 18 amino acids. The germline V gene has CDR1 SNHLY and CDR2 FYNNEI. CDR3 DNA sequence: TGTGCCAGCAGTGAACGGCTAGCGGGAGGCCTTAGCTCCTACGAGCAGTACTTC. Amino acids: CASSERLAGGLSSYEQYF.

The CDR3 DNA sequence: TGCGCCAGCAGCCTAGAGGGACTCGGGACTTCGGAGACCCAGTACTTC. It yields the protein CASSLEGLGTSETQYF. The chain has TRBV4-1 and TRBJ2-5; a possible D gene is TRBD2 (6 bases). The CDR3 loop spans 16 amino acids. V was clipped by 4 bases and J by 5 bases, with 20 bases between them. Germline CDR1 and CDR2: MGHRA and YSYEKL.

The CDR3 region has the DNA TGCGCCAGCAGCCCGGACAGGGGATTCGGGTATGGCTACACCTTC. Encoded protein: CASSPDRGFGYGYTF. The J gene is TRBJ1-2, the V gene TRBV4-3, with 9 bases lining up with TRBD1. The J segment lost 5 bases and the V segment lost 4 bases, leaving 8 bases of the junction unmatched. The germline V gene encodes CDR1 LGHNA and CDR2 YSLEER. The CDR3 runs to 15 residues.

The chain recombines TRBV28 with TRBJ2-3, with a weak D call TRBD1 (8 bases). V shed 10 bases and J shed 3 bases, with 20 bases lying between them. The germline CDR1 and CDR2 sequences are MDHEN and SYDVKM. This CDR3 contains 15 residues. As DNA, the CDR3 is TGTGCCACCATACAGGGGGGAGGGTTTACAGATACGCAGTATTTT. It specifies CATIQGGGFTDTQYF.

V gene TRBV28 combines with J gene TRBJ1-5; D may be TRBD1 (5 bases). Trimming cost V 7 bases and J 2 bases, with 21 bases left between them. In germline, CDR1 is MDHEN, CDR2 SYDVKM. The CDR3 contains 17 residues. The CDR3, as DNA: TGTGCCAGCACACGGGGATTGGGGGGGGAGGGCAATCAGCCCCAGCATTTT. It specifies CASTRGLGGEGNQPQHF.

V is TRBV7-2 and J is TRBJ2-7; TRBD1 is a possible D gene (5 bases). Germline loops: CDR1 SGHTA, CDR2 FQGNSA. V gave up 11 bases and J gave up 1 base, with 12 bases separating them. The CDR3 consists of 12 residues. The CDR3 nucleotides read TGTGCCTCGATGGGGCCGTCCTACGAGCAGTACTTC. It is translated as CASMGPSYEQYF.

The rearrangement uses TRBV5-4 and TRBJ2-4, with D perhaps TRBD1 (5 bases). The germline V gene has CDR1 SGHNT and CDR2 YYREEE (reference sequence). The V end was cut by 0 bases, the J end by 5 bases, with 12 bases between. This CDR3 contains 15 residues. In DNA form, the CDR3 reads TGTGCCAGCAGCTTGGCGCGGATGGGGCAAAACATTCAGTACTTC. It specifies CASSLARMGQNIQYF.

V is TRBV7-9 and J is TRBJ2-7, with D perhaps matching TRBD2 (6 bases). The CDR3 is 14 amino acids. Germline V lookup: CDR1 SEHNR, CDR2 FQNEAQ (reference sequence). Trimming pared 5 bases from V and 6 bases from J, leaving 17 bases between. In DNA form, the CDR3 reads TGTGCCAGCAGCCATCTGGGGGGAGGCGCCGAGCAGTACTTC. The encoded protein is CASSHLGGGAEQYF.

The J gene is TRBJ2-7, the V gene TRBV13; D may be TRBD1 (6 bases). The CDR3 is 13 amino acids. CDR1 PRHDT and CDR2 FYEKMQ come from the germline V gene (reference sequence). V shed 5 bases and J shed 6 bases, with 14 bases lying between them. CDR3 amino acids: CASSGRPGVEQYF. The DNA of the CDR3 is TGTGCCAGCAGCGGACGCCCAGGGGTCGAGCAGTACTTC. The entire variable domain, with the rest obtained from reference TRBV13 and TRBJ2-7, is as follows: AAGVIQSPRHLIKEKRETATLKCYPIPRHDTVYWYQQGPGQDPQFLISFYEKMQSDKGSIPDRFSAQQFSDYHSELNMSSLELGDSALYFCASSGRPGVEQYFGPGTRLTVT.

This chain links TRBV6-5 with TRBJ2-3, with 10 bases matching TRBD2. The CDR3 length is 14 residues. Germline loops: CDR1 MNHEY, CDR2 SVGAGI. J gave up 4 bases and V 7 bases, and 5 bases lay outside the gene matches. The CDR3 reads CASKSGRGADTQYF. As DNA, the CDR3 is TGTGCCAGCAAAAGCGGGAGGGGCGCAGATACGCAGTATTTT.

J is TRBJ1-4 and V is TRBV30; a possible D gene is TRBD1 (5 bases). Germline-derived CDR1 and CDR2 are GTSNPN and SVGIG (reference sequence). V dropped 1 base and J dropped 6 bases, with 9 bases sitting between them. The CDR3 extends over 13 amino acids. CDR3 sequence reads: CAWSGGEDEKLFF. The CDR3 DNA reads TGTGCCTGGAGTGGGGGGGAAGATGAAAAACTGTTTTTT.

CDR3 residues: CASSTLGGGRGDEKLFF. The CDR3 DNA sequence: TGTGCCAGCAGCACCCTGGGGGGGGGCCGCGGGGATGAAAAACTGTTTTTT. The V and J genes are TRBV11-2 and TRBJ1-4; D perhaps matches TRBD1 (6 bases). The CDR3 totals 17 residues. Germline assignment: CDR1 SGHAT and CDR2 FQNNGV. The germline V and J ends were trimmed by 5 bases and 6 bases, with 22 bases remaining between them.

The chain employs TRBV10-3 and TRBJ2-7; 10 nucleotides match TRBD2. This CDR3 is built from 12 residues. J was trimmed by 2 bases and V by 10 bases; bases with no gene match: 2. Germline CDR1 is ENHRY and CDR2 is SYGVKD. As DNA, the CDR3 is TGTGCCACTAGCGGGAGTACCTACGAGCAGTACTTC. Amino acid sequence: CATSGSTYEQYF.

This chain joins TRBV7-6 and TRBJ2-7; perhaps TRBD1 as D (6 bases). The ends were cut back, 3 bases at V and 5 bases at J, with 17 bases in the middle. Germline CDR1 reads SGHVS; CDR2 reads FNYEAQ. The CDR3 is 15 residues long. CDR3 DNA sequence: TGTGCCAGCAGCTTCAGGGCCAGGGGATACGACGAGCAGTACTTC. Translating gives CASSFRARGYDEQYF.

DNA for the CDR3: TGCAGCGTCCAGGCGGGGGAAGATACGCAGTATTTT. This gives the protein CSVQAGEDTQYF. This chain joins TRBV29-1 and TRBJ2-3; TRBD2 aligns across 7 bases. Germline assignment: CDR1 SQVTM and CDR2 ANQGSEA. The CDR3 covers 12 residues. J lost 5 bases, V lost 6 bases, and 5 bases had no gene match.

The chain is built from TRBV5-1 and TRBJ2-5, with TRBD1 identical over 12 bases. Germline V gene sequence: CDR1 SGHRS, CDR2 YFSETQ. This CDR3 has 15 amino acids. V trimming: 5 bases; J trimming: 5 bases; junction bases outside the gene matches: 7. The CDR3 is CASRVGTGGRETQYF. The CDR3 DNA is TGCGCCAGCAGAGTTGGGACAGGGGGCCGGGAGACCCAGTACTTC.